Listed here is a single T cell receptor beta chain. V was pared by 4 bases and J by 3 bases, with 2 bases of the junction left unmatched. Germline V gives CDR1 LGHDT, CDR2 YNNKEL (reference sequence). This CDR3 region has 13 residues. This sample is drawn from a study of blood T cell repertoires in COVID-19. Looking at the study overall: Whether acute or convalescent, the COVID-19 samples came from the United States, Italy and Spain. PBMCs, B-cell-depleted T cells, or T cells were the source of the cDNA or gDNA that made up the material.

In the original analysis: Counts of nucleated cells, estimated from reference gene primer amplification, were obtained. Clones were sequenced by immunoSEQ multiplex PCR, and TCRdb holds only the in-frame ones, with some missing. The V and J calls and clone size were taken over from that table, and D and trimming were inferred from the DNA. This table has 120,000 to 150,000 clones, around nine tenths appearing once. Source material: peripheral blood. The sequence came from a woman in her sixties or seventies with acute or convalescent COVID-19. The chain combines TRBV3-1 (or the pseudogene TRBV3-2) with TRBJ2-7; 8 bases fit TRBD1. The CDR3 DNA reads TGTGCCAGCAGCCCCGGGACAGGCTACGAGCAGTACTTC. Translating it yields CASSPGTGYEQYF.